A single sample is the source of the 29 T cell receptor beta chains below, sequenced in a study of OX40 agonist ivuxolimab in advanced cancers. This table comes from immunoSEQ multiplex PCR, and its TCRdb copy is limited to in-frame clones, with some not included. The top ten hold about 48% of the sample, which has roughly 53,000 clones, about 88% seen once. Material: CD4+ or CD8+ T cells sorted from blood, obtained in a trial of the OX40 agonist ivuxolimab. The source of these receptors is an adult with an advanced solid tumor such as melanoma, head and neck, liver or kidney cancer.

The chain uses TRBV2 and TRBJ2-1; TRBD2 is a possible D gene (6 bases). The germline gives CDR1 SNHLY, CDR2 FYNNEI. Trimming removed 1 base from V and 7 bases from J, with 11 bases in between. This CDR3 region has 14 residues. The CDR3 loop is CASSEGGAINEQFF. CDR3 nucleotide sequence: TGTGCCAGCAGTGAAGGCGGGGCAATAAATGAGCAGTTCTTC.

The CDR3 DNA sequence: TGTGCCAGCTCACTTTCACAGGGGGCTCCGAAAGAGCAGTACTTC. This codes for CASSLSQGAPKEQYF. The rearrangement joins TRBV18 to TRBJ2-7; 9 bases are a match to TRBD1. CDR1 is KGHSH, CDR2 LQKENI, per germline. The CDR3 extends over 15 amino acids. J lost 7 bases, V lost 4 bases, and 11 bases had no gene match.

The chain combines TRBV7-8 with TRBJ1-3; no definite D call. Germline CDR1 reads SGHVS; CDR2 reads FQNEAQ. V gave up 0 bases and J gave up 3 bases, with 6 bases separating them. This CDR3 has 14 residues. The CDR3: CASSLAWVGNTIYF. CDR3 DNA sequence: TGTGCCAGCAGCTTAGCGTGGGTTGGAAACACCATATATTTT.

CDR3 nucleotides: TGTGCCAGCTCTAACCAAGCCCACGAGCAGTACTTC. This translates into CASSNQAHEQYF. The rearrangement links TRBV18 to TRBJ2-5, with D unclear. The DNA end is more similar to TRBJ2-7, so the J call may be wrong. The CDR3 is 12 residues long. Germline loops: CDR1 KGHSH, CDR2 LQKENI.

In nucleotides, the CDR3 is TGTGCCAGCAGCCTGAGAGCGGGAGGTTCCTTCTTATACCAAGAGACCCAGTACTTC. It yields the protein CASSLRAGGSFLYQETQYF. J is TRBJ2-5 and V is TRBV7-2, with TRBD2 matching 9 bases. The CDR3 runs 19 residues. CDR1 and CDR2 (germline): SGHTA, FQGNSA. J gave up 0 bases and V 5 bases, and 16 bases lay outside the gene matches.

The chain recombines TRBV6-1 with TRBJ2-3; D is unclear. The CDR3 loop spans 11 amino acids. Germline V gene lookup returns CDR1 MNHNS and CDR2 SASEGT. V lost 4 bases and J 4 bases, leaving 3 bases between the germline ends. The CDR3 here is CASSVSDTQYF. The CDR3 DNA reads TGTGCCAGCAGTGTTTCAGATACGCAGTATTTT.

V is TRBV5-1 and J is TRBJ2-7; no reliable D call. Germline loops: CDR1 SGHRS, CDR2 YFSETQ. Trimming removed 4 bases from V and 4 bases from J, with 3 bases in between. CDR3 length: 10 residues. The CDR3 sequence: CASSTYEQYF. For the CDR3, the DNA is TGCGCCAGCAGCACTTACGAGCAGTACTTC. The whole variable domain, remainder taken from reference TRBV5-1 and TRBJ2-7, is KAGVTQTPRYLIKTRGQQVTLSCSPISGHRSVSWYQQTPGQGLQFLFEYFSETQRNKGNFPGRFSGRQFSNSRSEMNVSTLELGDSALYLCASSTYEQYFGPGTRLTVT.

V usage is TRBV23-1 and J usage is TRBJ2-5; 7 nucleotides align to TRBD2. TRBV23-1 counts as an open reading frame of uncertain function. Unmatched junction bases numbered 18, after V lost 0 bases and J lost 2 bases. This CDR3 comprises 20 residues. CDR3 loop: CASSQSNVLAVGGWQETQYF. Written as DNA, the CDR3 is TGCGCCAGCAGTCAATCAAATGTCCTAGCGGTTGGGGGATGGCAAGAGACCCAGTACTTC.

The rearrangement joins TRBV5-8 to TRBJ1-4, with D perhaps TRBD1 (5 bases). The CDR3 loop spans 16 amino acids. Trimming removed 3 bases from V and 0 bases from J, with 12 bases in between. Germline V CDR1 and CDR2: SGHTS, YDEGEE. The CDR3 spells CASSYRDGATNEKLFF. In DNA, the CDR3 is TGTGCCAGCAGCTATCGGGACGGTGCAACTAATGAAAAACTGTTTTTT.

This chain connects TRBV2 to TRBJ2-7, with D tentatively TRBD1 (5 bases). Trimming shortened V by 6 bases and J by 3 bases, and 9 bases separated the two germline ends. The CDR3 is made up of 12 amino acids. Germline assignment: CDR1 SNHLY and CDR2 FYNNEI. In nucleotides, the CDR3 is TGTGCCAGCAGGCAGGGTGACTACGAGCAGTACTTC. Translated: CASRQGDYEQYF.

This clone has a handful of counts. One end of the junction is discordant with germline, which a read error may explain. V gene TRBV29-1 combines with J gene TRBJ2-3; 7 bases line up with TRBD1. Looked up from germline, CDR1 is SQVTM and CDR2 is ANQGSEA. This CDR3 is 15 amino acids long. The CDR3 sequence: CGVEQTGFSTDTQYF. The CDR3 nucleotides read TGCGGCGTTGAACAGACAGGGTTTTCCACAGATACGCAGTATTTT.

This sequence joins TRBV19 and TRBJ2-1; no reliable D call. Trimming shortened V by 4 bases and J by 0 bases, and 1 base separated the two germline ends. CDR1 LNHDA and CDR2 SQIVND come from the germline V gene (reference sequence). The CDR3 has 12 amino acids. The CDR3 loop is CASSTSYNEQFF. The CDR3 bases are TGTGCCAGTAGTACCTCCTACAATGAGCAGTTCTTC.

The CDR3 spells CASSQDIGTSGPYNEQFF. The CDR3 coding sequence is TGTGCCAGCAGCCAAGATATCGGGACTAGCGGACCCTACAATGAGCAGTTCTTC. V and J are TRBV4-2 and TRBJ2-1; 11 nucleotides match TRBD2. This CDR3 is built from 18 residues. V shed 0 bases and J 2 bases; nucleotides not matched to a gene: 6. The germline V gene has CDR1 LGHNA and CDR2 YNFKEQ.

The chain combines TRBV7-9 with TRBJ1-2; TRBD1 agrees at 9 bases. The CDR3 consists of 15 residues. Germline values: CDR1 SEHNR, CDR2 FQNEAQ (reference sequence). Trimming cost V 2 bases and J 6 bases; bases outside gene matches: 7. The chain's CDR3 is CASSLSDRGLHGYTF. For the CDR3, the DNA is TGTGCCAGCAGCTTATCGGACAGGGGTTTGCATGGCTACACCTTC.

The chain is built from TRBV7-8 and TRBJ1-1; D is uncertain. Trimming pared 6 bases from V and 1 base from J, leaving 15 bases between. The CDR3 totals 15 residues. Germline lookup yields CDR1 SGHVS and CDR2 FQNEAQ. CDR3 amino acids: CASRNGPIKNTEAFF. DNA of the CDR3: TGTGCCAGCAGGAATGGACCGATAAAGAACACTGAAGCTTTCTTT.

This clone was picked up one time. J is TRBJ1-2 and V is TRBV11-2, with 9 bases lining up with TRBD1. Trimming cost V 5 bases and J 8 bases; bases outside gene matches: 9. Germline CDR1 is SGHAT and CDR2 is FQNNGV. The CDR3 sequence is 14 residues long. This chain's CDR3 is CASSPAGQGTGYTF. The CDR3 DNA is TGTGCCAGCAGCCCGGCGGGACAGGGCACAGGCTACACCTTC.

The chain is built from TRBV9 and TRBJ2-3; D may match TRBD1 or TRBD2 (6 bases each). Germline lookup yields CDR1 SGDLS and CDR2 YYNGEE. Trimming removed 2 bases from V and 3 bases from J, with 13 bases in between. The CDR3 sequence is 15 residues long. The CDR3 coding sequence is TGTGCCAGCAGCGTTTGGGGGGCGATAACAGATACGCAGTATTTT. Protein product: CASSVWGAITDTQYF. The entire variable domain, with the rest obtained from reference TRBV9 and TRBJ2-3, is as follows: DSGVTQTPKHLITATGQRVTLRCSPRSGDLSVYWYQQSLDQGLQFLIQYYNGEERAKGNILERFSAQQFPDLHSELNLSSLELGDSALYFCASSVWGAITDTQYFGPGTRLTVL.

CDR3 bases: TGCGCCAGCAGCCAAGAAAGGGGAAACACCATATATTTT. Its translation: CASSQERGNTIYF. The chain joins TRBV4-3 to TRBJ1-3; no clear D. Between the trimmed V and J ends, which lost 0 bases and 4 bases, there was a span of 4 bases. The CDR3 length is 13 residues. The germline V gene has CDR1 LGHNA and CDR2 YSLEER.

In its sample, this clone was seen once. V and J are TRBV28 and TRBJ1-5, with D hard to call. Deletions cut 6 bases from V and 0 bases from J, with 12 bases between. There are 15 residues in the CDR3. CDR1 and CDR2 from the germline V gene are MDHEN and SYDVKM. DNA for the CDR3: TGTGCCAGCAGACCTATCGGGGTTAGCAATCAGCCCCAGCATTTT. Its protein product is CASRPIGVSNQPQHF.

The CDR3 region has the DNA TGTGCCAGCAAGGGGGACAACACCGGGGAGCTGTTTTTT. Translating it yields CASKGDNTGELFF. The J gene is TRBJ2-2, the V gene TRBV4-2, with a possible D match to TRBD1 (6 bases). Germline V gives CDR1 LGHNA, CDR2 YNFKEQ. V lost 7 bases and J 2 bases, leaving 8 bases between the germline ends. CDR3 size: 13 residues.

This clone was seen a few times. Other nucleotide sequences from this sample produce the same CDR3. The chain couples TRBV5-1 to TRBJ1-5; D is possibly TRBD1 (5 bases). Looked up from germline, CDR1 is SGHRS and CDR2 is YFSETQ. V was pared by 0 bases and J by 7 bases, with 11 bases between. The CDR3 runs 14 residues. The CDR3 nucleotides read TGCGCCAGCAGCTTGGGGCAGGGCGGCCAGCCCCAGCATTTT. Translation gives CASSLGQGGQPQHF.

The chain's CDR3 is CASTLRQTGATTQPQHF. DNA for the CDR3: TGTGCCAGCACCCTCCGCCAGACAGGGGCAACAACTCAGCCCCAGCATTTT. The rearrangement joins TRBV5-6 to TRBJ1-5; 8 nucleotides match TRBD1. The trim removed 6 bases at V and 6 bases at J, leaving 17 bases unmatched. The germline V gene has CDR1 SGHDT and CDR2 YYEEEE. The CDR3 spans 17 residues. Looking up the rest from reference TRBV5-6 and TRBJ1-5 gives the full variable domain: DAGVTQSPTHLIKTRGQQVTLRCSPKSGHDTVSWYQQALGQGPQFIFQYYEEEERQRGNFPDRFSGHQFPNYSSELNVNALLLGDSALYLCASTLRQTGATTQPQHFGDGTRLSIL.

The V gene is TRBV4-3, the J gene TRBJ2-7, with 10 bases fitting TRBD1. V lost 0 bases to trimming and J lost 5 bases; unmatched junction nucleotides: 4. In germline, CDR1 is LGHNA, CDR2 YSLEER. The CDR3 contains 15 residues. The CDR3 sequence: CASSQDSGTGDEQYF. As DNA, the CDR3 is TGCGCCAGCAGCCAAGATTCCGGGACAGGGGACGAGCAGTACTTC.

The chain recombines TRBV5-1 with TRBJ1-3; D ambiguous. Germline V gene sequence: CDR1 SGHRS, CDR2 YFSETQ. V shed 1 base and J shed 8 bases, with 13 bases lying between them. CDR3 length: 14 amino acids. The CDR3 region is CASSLTGVMDTIYF. The DNA for the CDR3 is TGCGCCAGCAGCTTGACCGGGGTGATGGACACCATATATTTT. Drawing the rest from reference TRBV5-1 and TRBJ1-3, the complete variable domain is KAGVTQTPRYLIKTRGQQVTLSCSPISGHRSVSWYQQTPGQGLQFLFEYFSETQRNKGNFPGRFSGRQFSNSRSEMNVSTLELGDSALYLCASSLTGVMDTIYFGEGSWLTVV.

This clone was counted a single time. V and J are TRBV10-2 and TRBJ1-6, with 10 bases lining up with TRBD1. V lost 1 base, J lost 4 bases, and 1 base stayed unmatched. There are 16 residues in the CDR3. Germline CDR1 reads WSHSY; CDR2 reads SAAADI. In nucleotides, the CDR3 is TGCGCCAGCAGTGAGTGGGACAGGGGTTATAATTCACCCCTCCACTTT. Amino acid sequence: CASSEWDRGYNSPLHF.

This clone was detected only a few times. The J gene is TRBJ2-2, the V gene TRBV7-9; no clear D gene. Germline CDR1 SEHNR, CDR2 FQNEAQ (reference sequence). Deletions cut 8 bases from V and 1 base from J, with 5 bases between. This CDR3 is 12 amino acids long. CDR3 residues: CASPENTGELFF. The CDR3 region has the DNA TGTGCCAGCCCAGAGAACACCGGGGAGCTGTTTTTT.

V is TRBV18 and J is TRBJ2-1; possibly TRBD2 for D (5 bases). The length of the CDR3 is 15 residues. Per the germline V gene, CDR1 is KGHSH and CDR2 is LQKENI. V shed 4 bases and J shed 2 bases, with 12 bases lying between them. The CDR3 loop reads CASSLTIDAYNEQFF. The CDR3 DNA follows: TGTGCCAGCTCACTGACTATTGATGCCTACAATGAGCAGTTCTTC.

This chain connects TRBV9 to TRBJ2-6; D gene unclear. The CDR3 is 16 amino acids. Trimming pared 0 bases from V and 4 bases from J, leaving 11 bases between. Germline V gene lookup returns CDR1 SGDLS and CDR2 YYNGEE. This chain's CDR3 is CASSVGGSWGANVLTF. The CDR3 nucleotides read TGTGCCAGCAGCGTAGGAGGATCGTGGGGGGCCAACGTCCTGACTTTC.

The chain combines TRBV6-5 with TRBJ2-7; weak D call: TRBD1 (6 bases). V was trimmed by 10 bases and J by 5 bases, leaving 15 bases between them. CDR3 length: 12 amino acids. Per the germline V gene, CDR1 is MNHEY and CDR2 is SVGAGI. In nucleotides, the CDR3 is TGTGCCATCCGACAGGCAACCGACGAGCAGTACTTC. The encoded protein is CAIRQATDEQYF.